This T cell receptor beta chain came from a study of cytomegalovirus exposure and HLA in healthy donors. As to this clone: A junction end diverges from the germline sequence, so it may reflect a read error.

The PCR employed 60 Vbeta primers together with 13 Jbeta primers. Clones were sequenced by immunoSEQ multiplex PCR, and TCRdb holds only the in-frame ones, with some missing. Of under 200,000 clones listed, about 80% were seen once; the top ten hold around 0.69%. The CDR3 is 14 residues long. CDR1 SGHRS and CDR2 YFSETQ come from the germline V gene. The chain couples TRBV5-1 to TRBJ1-2; 7 bases match TRBD1. The sequence came from a woman aged 40 to 50 in good health and CMV-seronegative. The sample was PBMCs. The CDR3 nucleotides read TGCGCCAGCAGCTCCGGGACAGCGGGTTCCACCCGCCGCTTC. Amino acids: CASSSGTAGSTRRF.